This T cell receptor (beta chain) appears in the sequencing data of a study of T cell changes during pregnancy in multiple sclerosis. TCRdb's copy holds only in-frame clones and misses some; the assay was immunoSEQ multiplex PCR. The table shows tens of thousands of clones, with about nine tenths occurring only once. J lost 8 bases, V lost 4 bases, and 5 bases had no gene match. The CDR3 consists of 13 residues. The germline V gene encodes CDR1 MDHEN and CDR2 SYDVKM. In its sample, this clone was seen a few times. The chain couples TRBV28 to TRBJ1-1, with 9 positions matching TRBD1. Sequencing used CD8+ T cells from peripheral blood mononuclear cells, obtained before pregnancy. This receptor was identified in a female donor with multiple sclerosis, enrolled in a pregnancy study. CDR3 loop: CASSSGQGTEAFF. CDR3 DNA: TGTGCCAGCAGTTCAGGACAGGGGACGGAAGCTTTCTTT. Filled out from reference TRBV28 and TRBJ1-1, the complete variable domain reads DVKVTQSSRYLVKRTGEKVFLECVQDMDHENMFWYRQDPGLGLRLIYFSYDVKMKEKGDIPEGYSVSREKKERFSLILESASTNQTSMYLCASSSGQGTEAFFGQGTRLTVV.